This TCR beta chain was found in a study of T cells after yellow fever vaccination (dated by TCRdb to the late 2010s). Regarding the study in general: The SMART-Seq v4 Ultra Low Input RNA kit was used to prepare libraries from fractions with low cell numbers. Bulk TCR alpha and beta repertoires were sequenced longitudinally to track T-cell clones before and after primary and booster YFV17D yellow fever vaccination. Two healthy male donors made up the cohort, one aged 18 to 29 years and the other aged 30 to 39 years. Bulk PBMC replicates and cell subsets were isolated from blood drawn at multiple timepoints before and after both primary and secondary immunization.

As for this clonotype: The clone's antigen remains unknown. Base qualities are missing; no much larger clone stands one base away.

The sample's treatment or condition label is to be understood as: live attenuated yellow fever vaccine strain. At every blood-draw timepoint, two biological replicates of bulk PBMCs were collected. A standard Ficoll-Paque protocol was used to isolate PBMCs from peripheral blood. TriZol was used to extract RNA from bulk PBMCs, from CD4 and CD8 fractions, and from dextramer-positive and dextramer-negative fractions. What the authors observed across the whole study: The secondary T-cell response was found to be weaker but faster than the primary response, with a peak reached on day 5 rather than on day 15. Computational filtering was required because FACS-sorted repertoires could contain abundant contaminating clonotypes from the bulk population. After the booster, most clones that had expanded after primary vaccination were detected again (over 95% of CD4 and around nine tenths of CD8), suggesting broad maintenance of memory. A small share of clonotypes occurred in both CD4 and CD8 compartments, likely arising from convergent recombination. Because only a couple of donors were included in the study, the extent to which the findings can be generalized is limited.

Via the germline V gene, CDR1 is SGHTA and CDR2 FQGNSA. The cysteine opens and the phenylalanine closes a CDR3 of 12 amino acids. Kept here is only the CDR3 DNA, which spans 36 bases and is read in frame from base 1. V gives up 8 bases and J gives up 7 bases, and the segment between their germline ends measures 9 bases. The data were produced on an Illumina NovaSeq 6000. TCR cDNA was made using 5'RACE template switching, a step that added a universal primer site and unique molecular identifiers. Priming of cDNA synthesis was performed from both the TCR alpha and TCR beta constant segments. Library amplification involved two PCR steps, and the second step added sample barcodes and sequencing adapters. Libraries were sequenced on Illumina HiSeq 2500 (2x100 bp) or NovaSeq (2x150 bp). In the original analysis: MIGEC handled demultiplexing of reads and collapsing into UMI consensus sequences, while MiXCR performed V(D)J alignment. Vaccine-responding clonotypes were identified with edgeR using replicate PBMC samples, with FDR below 0.01 and a log2 fold change above 5 up to day 15 being required. Each bulk clonotype received a CD4 or CD8 identity based on whether the sequenced CD4 or CD8 repertoire contained that clonotype at higher abundance. The public reads were reanalyzed by TCRdb: fastp trimming at Q25, MiXCR alignment, in-frame beta chains only. Each CDR3 protein appears once, grouped with its most common genes and DNA. The V and J calls and clone size are TCRdb's, not the authors'. The sample contains some 390,000 distinct CDR3 sequences, approximately 19% of them found a single time. Clones ranked in the top ten supply 18% of the sample.

Here the sequenced sample was PBMCs, taken before the yellow fever booster vaccination. The receptor chain draws on TRBV7-2 and TRBJ1-6; no D gene call is confident. This clonotype originated in a man between 18 and 35 years old who received the YFV17D yellow fever vaccine. The nucleotides are TGTGCCAGCGGGGATCGGAATTCACCCCTCCACTTT. Its translation reads: CASGDRNSPLHF.